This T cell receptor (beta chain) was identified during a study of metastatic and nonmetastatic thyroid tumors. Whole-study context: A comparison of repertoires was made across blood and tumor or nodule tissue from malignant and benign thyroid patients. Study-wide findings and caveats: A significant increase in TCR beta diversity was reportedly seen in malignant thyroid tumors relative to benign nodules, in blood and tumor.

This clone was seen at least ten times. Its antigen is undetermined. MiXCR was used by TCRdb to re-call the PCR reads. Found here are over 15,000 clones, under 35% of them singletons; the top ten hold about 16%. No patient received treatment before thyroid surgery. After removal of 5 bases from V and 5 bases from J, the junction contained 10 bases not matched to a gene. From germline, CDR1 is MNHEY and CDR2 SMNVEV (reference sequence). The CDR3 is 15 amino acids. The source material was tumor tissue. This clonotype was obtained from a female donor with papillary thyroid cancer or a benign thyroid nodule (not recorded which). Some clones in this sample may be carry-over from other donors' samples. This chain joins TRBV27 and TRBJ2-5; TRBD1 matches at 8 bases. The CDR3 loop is CASSLLRQGMETQYF. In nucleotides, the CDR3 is TGTGCCAGCAGTCTCCTACGACAGGGGATGGAGACCCAGTACTTC.